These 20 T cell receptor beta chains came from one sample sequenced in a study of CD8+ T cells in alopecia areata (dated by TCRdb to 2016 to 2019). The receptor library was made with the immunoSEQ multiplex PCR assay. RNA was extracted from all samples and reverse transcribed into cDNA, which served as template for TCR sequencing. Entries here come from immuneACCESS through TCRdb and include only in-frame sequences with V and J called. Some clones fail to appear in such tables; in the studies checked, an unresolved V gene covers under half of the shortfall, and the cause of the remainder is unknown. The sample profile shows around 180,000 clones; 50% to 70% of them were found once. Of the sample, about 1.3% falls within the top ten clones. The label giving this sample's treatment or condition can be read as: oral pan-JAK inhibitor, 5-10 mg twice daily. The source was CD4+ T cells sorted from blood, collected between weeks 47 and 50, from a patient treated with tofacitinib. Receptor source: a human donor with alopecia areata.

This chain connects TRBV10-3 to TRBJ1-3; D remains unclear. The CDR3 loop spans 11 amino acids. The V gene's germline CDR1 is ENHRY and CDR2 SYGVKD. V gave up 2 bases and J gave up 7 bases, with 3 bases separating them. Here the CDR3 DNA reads TGTGCCATCAGTGAGCACAACACCATATATTTT. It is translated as CAISEHNTIYF.

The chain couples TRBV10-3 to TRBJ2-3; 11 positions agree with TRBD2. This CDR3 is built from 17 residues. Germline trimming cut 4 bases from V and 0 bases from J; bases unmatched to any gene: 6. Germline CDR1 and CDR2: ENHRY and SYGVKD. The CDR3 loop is CAISGTGTSGSTDTQYF. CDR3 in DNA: TGTGCCATCAGTGGCACCGGGACTAGCGGAAGCACAGATACGCAGTATTTT.

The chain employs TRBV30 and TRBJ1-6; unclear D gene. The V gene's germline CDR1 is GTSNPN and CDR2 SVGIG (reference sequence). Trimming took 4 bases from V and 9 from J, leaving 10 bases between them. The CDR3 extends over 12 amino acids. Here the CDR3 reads CAWNWRSSPLHF. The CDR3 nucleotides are TGTGCCTGGAATTGGCGGTCTTCACCCCTCCACTTT. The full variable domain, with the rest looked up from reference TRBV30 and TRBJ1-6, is SQTIHQWPATLVQPVGSPLSLECTVEGTSNPNLYWYRQAAGRGLQLLFYSVGIGQISSEVPQNLSASRPQDRQFILSSKKLLLSDSGFYLCAWNWRSSPLHFGNGTRLTVT.

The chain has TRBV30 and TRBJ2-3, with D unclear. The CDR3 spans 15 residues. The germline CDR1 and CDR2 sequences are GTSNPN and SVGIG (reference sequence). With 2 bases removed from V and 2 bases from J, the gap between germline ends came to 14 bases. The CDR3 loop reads CAWSPAVKITDTQYF. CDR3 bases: TGTGCCTGGAGTCCCGCAGTGAAAATCACAGATACGCAGTATTTT.

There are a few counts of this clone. In DNA form, the CDR3 reads TGTGCCACCAGCAGAAGTGTGGGGGTCACAGATACGCAGTATTTT. Protein sequence: CATSRSVGVTDTQYF. V usage is TRBV15 and J usage is TRBJ2-3; D assignment may be TRBD1 or TRBD2 (5 bases each). CDR1 is LNHNV, CDR2 YYDKDF, per germline (reference sequence). There are 15 residues in the CDR3. Trimming removed 2 bases from V and 2 bases from J, with 11 bases in between.

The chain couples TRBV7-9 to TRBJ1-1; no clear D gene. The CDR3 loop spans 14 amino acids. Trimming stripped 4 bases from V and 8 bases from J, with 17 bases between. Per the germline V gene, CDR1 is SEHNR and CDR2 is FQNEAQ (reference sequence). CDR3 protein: CASSYRTASQEAFF. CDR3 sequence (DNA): TGTGCCAGCAGCTATAGGACGGCCTCTCAAGAAGCTTTCTTT.

The CDR3 region is CASSLVVSGNEQYF. The CDR3 bases are TGCGCCAGCAGCTTGGTAGTTTCGGGGAACGAGCAGTACTTC. V and J are TRBV5-1 and TRBJ2-7, with D possibly TRBD2 on 5 matching bases. The V gene's germline CDR1 is SGHRS and CDR2 YFSETQ. V dropped 0 bases and J dropped 5 bases, with 12 bases sitting between them. The CDR3 consists of 14 residues.

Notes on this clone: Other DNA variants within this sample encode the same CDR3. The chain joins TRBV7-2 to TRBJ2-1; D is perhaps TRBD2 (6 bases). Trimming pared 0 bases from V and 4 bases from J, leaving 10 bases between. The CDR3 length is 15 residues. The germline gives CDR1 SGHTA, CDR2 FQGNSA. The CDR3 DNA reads TGTGCCAGCAGCTTAGCCCGCGGGACTTACAATGAGCAGTTCTTC. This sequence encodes CASSLARGTYNEQFF.

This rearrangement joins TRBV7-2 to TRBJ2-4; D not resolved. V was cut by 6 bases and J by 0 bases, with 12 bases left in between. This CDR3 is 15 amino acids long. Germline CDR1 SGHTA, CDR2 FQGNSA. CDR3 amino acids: CASSLELLAKNIQYF. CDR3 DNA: TGTGCCAGCAGTCTCGAGCTGCTAGCCAAAAACATTCAGTACTTC. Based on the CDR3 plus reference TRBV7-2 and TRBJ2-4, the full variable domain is GAGVSQSPSNKVTEKGKDVELRCDPISGHTALYWYRQSLGQGLEFLIYFQGNSAPDKSGLPSDRFSAERTGGSVSTLTIQRTQQEDSAVYLCASSLELLAKNIQYFGAGTRLSVL.

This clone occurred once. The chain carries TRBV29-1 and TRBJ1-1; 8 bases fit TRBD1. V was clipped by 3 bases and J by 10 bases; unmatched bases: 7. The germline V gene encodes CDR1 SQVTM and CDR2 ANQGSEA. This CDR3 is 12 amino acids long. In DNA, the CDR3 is TGCAGCGTTGATTCTCAGGGGGCTCGAGCTTTCTTT. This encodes CSVDSQGARAFF. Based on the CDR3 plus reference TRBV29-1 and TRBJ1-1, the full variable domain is SAVISQKPSRDICQRGTSLTIQCQVDSQVTMMFWYRQQPGQSLTLIATANQGSEATYESGFVIDKFPISRPNLTFSTLTVSNMSPEDSSIYLCSVDSQGARAFFGQGTRLTVV.

CDR3 DNA: TGTGCCAGCAGCTTCGGAAGTGGTTCCTACGAGCAGTACTTC. The encoded protein is CASSFGSGSYEQYF. The rearrangement uses TRBV7-2 and TRBJ2-7; D is uncertain. Deletions cut 3 bases from V and 1 base from J, with 10 bases between. Germline V gives CDR1 SGHTA, CDR2 FQGNSA. The CDR3 runs 14 residues.

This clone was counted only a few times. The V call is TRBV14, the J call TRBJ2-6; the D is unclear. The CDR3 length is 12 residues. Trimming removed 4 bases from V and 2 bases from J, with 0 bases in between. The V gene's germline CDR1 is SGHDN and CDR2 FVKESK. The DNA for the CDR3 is TGTGCCAGCAGCCCTGGGGCCAACGTCCTGACTTTC. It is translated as CASSPGANVLTF.

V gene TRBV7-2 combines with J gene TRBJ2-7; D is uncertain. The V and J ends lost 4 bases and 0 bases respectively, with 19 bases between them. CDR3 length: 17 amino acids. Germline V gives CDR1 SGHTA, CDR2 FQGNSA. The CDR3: CASSSTRPGVTSYEQYF. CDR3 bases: TGTGCCAGCAGCTCGACTCGGCCGGGTGTAACCTCCTACGAGCAGTACTTC.

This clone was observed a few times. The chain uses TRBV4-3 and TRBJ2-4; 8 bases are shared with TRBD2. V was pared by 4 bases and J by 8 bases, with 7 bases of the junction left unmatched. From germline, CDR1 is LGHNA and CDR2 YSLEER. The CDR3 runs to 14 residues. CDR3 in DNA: TGCGCCAGCAGCCCCCGGGGGGGAGAGGACATTCAGTACTTC. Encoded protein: CASSPRGGEDIQYF.

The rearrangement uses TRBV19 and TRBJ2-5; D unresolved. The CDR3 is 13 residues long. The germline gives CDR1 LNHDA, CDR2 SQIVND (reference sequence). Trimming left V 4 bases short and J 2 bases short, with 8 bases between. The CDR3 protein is CASSNLEQETQYF. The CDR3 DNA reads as TGTGCCAGTAGTAACCTGGAACAAGAGACCCAGTACTTC.

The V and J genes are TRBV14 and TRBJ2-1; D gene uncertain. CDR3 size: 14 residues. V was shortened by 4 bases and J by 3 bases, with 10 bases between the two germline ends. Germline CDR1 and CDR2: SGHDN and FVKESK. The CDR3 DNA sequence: TGTGCCAGCAGCCCCAGAAACAGCTACAATGAGCAGTTCTTC. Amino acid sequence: CASSPRNSYNEQFF.

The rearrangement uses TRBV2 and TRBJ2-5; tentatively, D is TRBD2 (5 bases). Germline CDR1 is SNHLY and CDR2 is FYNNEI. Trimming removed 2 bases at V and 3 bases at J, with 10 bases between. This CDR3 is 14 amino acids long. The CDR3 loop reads CASSERLAEETQYF. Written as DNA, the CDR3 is TGTGCCAGCAGTGAACGGCTAGCAGAAGAGACCCAGTACTTC.

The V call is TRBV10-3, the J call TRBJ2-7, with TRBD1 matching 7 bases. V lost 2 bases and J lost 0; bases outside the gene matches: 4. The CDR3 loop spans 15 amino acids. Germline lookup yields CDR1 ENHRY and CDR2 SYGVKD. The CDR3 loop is CAISEAGTVSYEQYF. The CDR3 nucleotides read TGTGCCATCAGTGAGGCCGGGACAGTCTCCTACGAGCAGTACTTC.

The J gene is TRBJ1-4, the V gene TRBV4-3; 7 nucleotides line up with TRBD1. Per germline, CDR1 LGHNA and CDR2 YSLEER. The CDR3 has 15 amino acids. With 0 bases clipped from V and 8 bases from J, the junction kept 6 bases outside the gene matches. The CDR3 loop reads CASSQDKGAPEKLFF. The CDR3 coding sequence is TGCGCCAGCAGCCAAGATAAGGGGGCGCCGGAAAAACTGTTTTTT.

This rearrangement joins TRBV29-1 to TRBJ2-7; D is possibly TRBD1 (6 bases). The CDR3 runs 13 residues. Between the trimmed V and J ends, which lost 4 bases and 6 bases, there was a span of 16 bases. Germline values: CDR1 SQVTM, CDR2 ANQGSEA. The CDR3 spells CSVGLGAVSEQYF. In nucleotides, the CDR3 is TGCAGCGTTGGTCTGGGGGCGGTCAGCGAGCAGTACTTC.